Ten or more counts support the clone carrying this T cell receptor (beta chain). Its antigen is undetermined. The sample belongs to a study of response to subunit inactivated influenza vaccine. Findings and limits, study-wide: The authors proposed limited new T cell recruitment per seasonal influenza vaccination.

TCRdb re-derived calls from the RT-PCR reads in MiXCR, one entry per CDR3 protein. The table lists 300,000 to 350,000 distinct CDR3 sequences, roughly 22% of them singletons. CDR1 and CDR2 (germline): LGHNA, YSLEER. The CDR3 length is 15 residues. V lost 0 bases, J lost 1 base, and 9 bases lay in between. The receptor's source is a man between 50 and 69 years old who received an inactivated influenza vaccine. This material consisted of PBMCs from blood, taken about 20 months after vaccination. V is TRBV4-3 and J is TRBJ1-1, with a possible D match to TRBD1 (5 bases). CDR3 loop: CASSQDPQGNTEAFF. In nucleotides, the CDR3 is TGCGCCAGCAGCCAAGATCCTCAGGGGAACACTGAAGCTTTCTTT.